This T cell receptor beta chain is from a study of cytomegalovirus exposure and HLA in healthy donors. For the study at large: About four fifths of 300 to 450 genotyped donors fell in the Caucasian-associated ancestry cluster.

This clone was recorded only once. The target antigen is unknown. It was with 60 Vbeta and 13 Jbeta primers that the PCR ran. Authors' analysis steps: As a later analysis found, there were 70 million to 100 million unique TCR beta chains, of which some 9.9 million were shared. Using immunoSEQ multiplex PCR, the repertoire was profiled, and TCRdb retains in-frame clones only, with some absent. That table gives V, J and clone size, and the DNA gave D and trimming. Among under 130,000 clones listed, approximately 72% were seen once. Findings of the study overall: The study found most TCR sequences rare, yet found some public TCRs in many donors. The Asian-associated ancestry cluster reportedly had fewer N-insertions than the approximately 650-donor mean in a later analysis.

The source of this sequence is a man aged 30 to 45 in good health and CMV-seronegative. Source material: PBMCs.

CDR3 in amino acids: CASSPRRQSYEQYF. The DNA of the CDR3 is TGTGCCAGCAGCCCCCGGAGACAGTCCTACGAGCAGTACTTC. The chain employs TRBV13 and TRBJ2-7; a possible D gene is TRBD1 (5 bases). This CDR3 is 14 amino acids long. Trimming stripped 5 bases from V and 1 base from J, with 12 bases between. CDR1 is PRHDT, CDR2 FYEKMQ, per germline (reference sequence).